This T cell receptor (beta chain) was captured in a study of blood T cell repertoires in COVID-19 (dated by TCRdb to about 2020). Turning to the overall study: Collaborator samples came from the United States, Italy and Spain and covered acute and convalescent phases of COVID-19. The prospective study material was composed of cDNA or gDNA derived from T cells, B-cell-depleted T cells, or PBMCs. Subjects who had been exposed to COVID-19, were actively infected with it, or had recovered from it provided the deeply sampled blood TCRbeta repertoires that made up the dataset. The repertoires were released in a freely available public database intended as a resource for research on the immune response to SARS-CoV-2. The samples were drawn from two sources: the first 160 participants of the ongoing ImmuneRACE study, and 950 to 1,500 subjects contributed by 6 global collaborators. A de-identified subject ID, COVID-19 status, age in years and sex were almost always included in the sample metadata. Where HLA class I and class II types were available, the types were taken from metadata supplied by the sample provider, not from assay-based typing. The paper's findings and limits, for the study overall: The quantity of clinical and demographic metadata differed by source and by participant and was supplied without curation.

The immunoSEQ Assay, a bias-controlled multiplex PCR, was used to amplify TCRbeta CDR3 regions from genomic DNA. Regarding the original processing steps: The number of nucleated cells in each sample was estimated from the amplification of reference gene primers within the assay. Sequence reads were collapsed and filtered to measure the absolute abundance of every unique TCRbeta CDR3 rearrangement. For each sample, productive Simpson clonality was calculated as the square root of Simpson's diversity index across productive rearrangements. TCRdb obtained this table from immuneACCESS and retained in-frame rearrangements with V and J assigned. These tables miss some clones; where compared with another copy, unresolved V genes account for less than half of the shortfall, and the remainder is unexplained. V, J and clone size were drawn from that table, and D and trimming were deduced from the DNA. This sample holds 100,000 to 150,000 clones; roughly 80% were observed only once. The leading ten clones occupy roughly 2.6% of the sample.

Details on this clone: It has no known antigen specificity. Nothing much larger sits one base from this clone, and base qualities are not available.

Collaborating institutions collected whole blood in K2EDTA tubes following their own protocols. Collaborator samples were shipped for TCRbeta analysis as frozen whole blood, isolated PBMCs, or DNA extracted from either sample type. CDR1 and CDR2 are drawn from the germline V gene (reference sequence): SEHNR, FQNEAQ. The CDR3 starts with the cysteine, ends with the phenylalanine, and has 16 residues. Just the 48-base CDR3 DNA is kept, in frame starting at base 1. V and J are trimmed by 1 base and 6 bases, and the gene matches miss 6 bases of the junction. The source is a man aged 50 to 60 with acute or convalescent COVID-19. The specimen sequenced was peripheral blood. The sequence links TRBV7-9 to TRBJ2-1, with 10 central nucleotides matching TRBD2. The nucleotides are TGTGCCAGCAGCTTAGACCTAGCGGGAGTGTCCAATGAGCAGTTCTTC. Translated, this is CASSLDLAGVSNEQFF. The entire variable domain, with the stretches around the CDR3 drawn from the reference TRBV7-9 and TRBJ2-1 proteins, is DTGVSQNPRHKITKRGQNVTFRCDPISEHNRLYWYRQTLGQGPEFLTYFQNEAQLEKSRLLSDRFSAERPKGSFSTLEIQRTEQGDSAMYLCASSLDLAGVSNEQFFGPGTRLTVL.